The clone carrying this T cell receptor beta chain was recorded many times. Antigen specificity is unknown. This specimen belongs to a study of CD8 T cells in ankylosing spondylitis. The study's findings and limits: Clones linked to disease were reported to show significant enrichment in matched ankylosing spondylitis synovial fluid. Among TCR beta sequences, a motif of roughly 8 highly homologous variants appeared characteristic of ankylosing spondylitis blood.

Each CDR3 protein is one row after TCRdb ran MiXCR on the 5' RACE reads. The sample yields just over 350,000 distinct CDR3 sequences, more than 20% seen once. The V end lost 6 bases, the J end lost 0 bases, and 9 bases lay between the germline ends. This CDR3 has 13 amino acids. Sequenced material: blood, either unsorted or a sorted T cell fraction (not recorded which). This TCR was recovered from a male donor with ankylosing spondylitis or in good health (not recorded which). The chain recombines TRBV12-3 or TRBV12-4 with TRBJ2-7; D is perhaps TRBD1 (6 bases). The CDR3 DNA is TGTGCCAGCAGGGACAGTAACTCCTACGAGCAGTACTTC. Amino acids: CASRDSNSYEQYF.